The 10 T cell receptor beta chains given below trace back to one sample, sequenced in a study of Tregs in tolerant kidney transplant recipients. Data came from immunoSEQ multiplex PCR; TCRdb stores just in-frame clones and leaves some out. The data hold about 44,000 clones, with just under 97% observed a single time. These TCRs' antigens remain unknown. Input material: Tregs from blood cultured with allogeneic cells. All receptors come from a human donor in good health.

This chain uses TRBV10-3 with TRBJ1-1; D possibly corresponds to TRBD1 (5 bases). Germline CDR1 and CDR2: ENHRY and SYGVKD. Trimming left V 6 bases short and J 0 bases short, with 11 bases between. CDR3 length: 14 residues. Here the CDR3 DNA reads TGTGCCATCAGGACAGATTCTTTGAACACTGAAGCTTTCTTT. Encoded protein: CAIRTDSLNTEAFF.

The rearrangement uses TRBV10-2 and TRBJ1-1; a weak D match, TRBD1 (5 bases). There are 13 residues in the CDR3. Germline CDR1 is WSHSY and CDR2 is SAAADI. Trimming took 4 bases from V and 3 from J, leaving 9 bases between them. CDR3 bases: TGCGCCAGCAGTGTGGGGGGGGACACTGAAGCTTTCTTT. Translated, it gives CASSVGGDTEAFF.

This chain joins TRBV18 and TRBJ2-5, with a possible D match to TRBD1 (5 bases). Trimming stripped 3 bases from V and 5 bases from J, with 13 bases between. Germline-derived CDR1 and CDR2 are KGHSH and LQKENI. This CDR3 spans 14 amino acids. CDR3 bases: TGTGCCAGCTCACCCGACAGAGTCCCGGAGACCCAGTACTTC. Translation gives CASSPDRVPETQYF.

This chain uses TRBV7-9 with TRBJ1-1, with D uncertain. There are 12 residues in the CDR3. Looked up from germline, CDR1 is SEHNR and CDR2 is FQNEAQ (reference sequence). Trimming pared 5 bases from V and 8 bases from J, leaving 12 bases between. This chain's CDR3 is CASSLHGTEAFF. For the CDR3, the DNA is TGTGCCAGCAGCCTACACGGTACCGAAGCTTTCTTT. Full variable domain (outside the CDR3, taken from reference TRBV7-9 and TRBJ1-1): DTGVSQNPRHKITKRGQNVTFRCDPISEHNRLYWYRQTLGQGPEFLTYFQNEAQLEKSRLLSDRFSAERPKGSFSTLEIQRTEQGDSAMYLCASSLHGTEAFFGQGTRLTVV.

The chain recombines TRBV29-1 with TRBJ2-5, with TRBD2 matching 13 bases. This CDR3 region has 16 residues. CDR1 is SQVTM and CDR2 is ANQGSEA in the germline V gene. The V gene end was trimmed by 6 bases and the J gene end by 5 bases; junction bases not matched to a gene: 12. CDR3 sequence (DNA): TGCAGCGTGGAGGGGACTAGCGGGGTCAAGAGGGAGACCCAGTACTTC. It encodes CSVEGTSGVKRETQYF.

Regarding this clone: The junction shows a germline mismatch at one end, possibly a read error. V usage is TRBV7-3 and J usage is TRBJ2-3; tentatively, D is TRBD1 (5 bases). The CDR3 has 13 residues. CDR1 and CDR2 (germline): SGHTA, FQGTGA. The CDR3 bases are TGTGCCAGCAGCTTCGACAGCAAAGATACGCAGTATTTT. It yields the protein CASSFDSKDTQYF.

Here the CDR3 reads CASKGRGETQYF. The CDR3 DNA reads as TGTGCCAGCAAGGGTAGGGGCGAGACCCAGTACTTC. The J gene is TRBJ2-5, the V gene TRBV2; a weak D match, TRBD1 (5 bases). The CDR3 spans 12 residues. V was cut by 7 bases and J by 5 bases, with 11 bases left in between. Germline CDR1 reads SNHLY; CDR2 reads FYNNEI.

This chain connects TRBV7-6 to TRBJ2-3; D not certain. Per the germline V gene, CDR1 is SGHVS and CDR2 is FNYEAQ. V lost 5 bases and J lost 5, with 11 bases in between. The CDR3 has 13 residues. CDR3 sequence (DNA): TGTGCCAGCAGCCTGGGATGGGGAGATACGCAGTATTTT. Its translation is CASSLGWGDTQYF.

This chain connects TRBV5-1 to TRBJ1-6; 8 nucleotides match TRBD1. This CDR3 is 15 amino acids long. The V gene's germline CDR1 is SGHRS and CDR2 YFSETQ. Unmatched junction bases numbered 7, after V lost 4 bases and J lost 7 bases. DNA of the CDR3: TGCGCCAGCAGCGGCTTACAGGGGGGAAATTCACCCCTCCACTTT. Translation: CASSGLQGGNSPLHF.

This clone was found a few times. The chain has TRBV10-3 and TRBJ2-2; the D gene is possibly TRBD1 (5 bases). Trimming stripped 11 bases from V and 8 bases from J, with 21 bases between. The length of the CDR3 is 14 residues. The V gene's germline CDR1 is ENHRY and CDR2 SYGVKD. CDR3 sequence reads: CASKLAGQSGELFF. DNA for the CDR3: TGTGCCTCAAAACTGGCTGGACAATCGGGGGAGCTGTTTTTT.